Below, 9 T cell receptor beta chains from the same sample are listed, as sequenced in a study of blood T cell repertoires in COVID-19. Sequencing used immunoSEQ multiplex PCR; TCRdb keeps in-frame clones, though not all of them. The table lists around 300,000 clones, about 87% of them singletons, with 6% to 8% in the top ten. Sequenced input: peripheral blood. The receptor source for this set is a woman aged 45-65 years with COVID-19, enrolled during active disease.

The rearrangement joins TRBV3-1 (or the pseudogene TRBV3-2) to TRBJ2-5; 7 nucleotides align to TRBD2. This CDR3 is built from 16 residues. Germline V lookup: CDR1 LGHDT, CDR2 YNNKEL (reference sequence). V dropped 0 bases and J dropped 5; count of bases not matched to a gene: 9. The CDR3 region has the DNA TGTGCCAGCAGCCAAGATCGACCGGCGGGAGTGGAGACCCAGTACTTC. Translated, it gives CASSQDRPAGVETQYF.

This clone was counted a single time. The CDR3 region has the DNA TGTGCCAGTAGTATGGCGGGACAGGGTCCCTACGAGCAGTACTTC. Protein sequence: CASSMAGQGPYEQYF. V gene TRBV19 combines with J gene TRBJ2-7; 9 bases fit TRBD1. CDR1 and CDR2 from the germline V gene are LNHDA and SQIVND (reference sequence). The length of the CDR3 is 15 residues. The ends lost 3 bases at V and 2 bases at J; junction bases unmatched: 5.

This chain connects TRBV18 to TRBJ1-1, with D perhaps matching TRBD1 (5 bases). CDR1 is KGHSH, CDR2 LQKENI, per germline. The CDR3 spans 14 residues. With 6 bases removed from V and 1 base from J, the gap between germline ends came to 12 bases. Here the CDR3 DNA reads TGTGCCAGCTCCAGGGCCTTGGGGAACACTGAAGCTTTCTTT. This codes for CASSRALGNTEAFF.

The chain uses TRBV3-1 (or the pseudogene TRBV3-2) and TRBJ2-7; TRBD1 aligns across 8 bases. The ends lost 3 bases at V and 5 bases at J; junction bases unmatched: 9. The CDR3 sequence is 15 residues long. Germline V gives CDR1 LGHDT, CDR2 YNNKEL (reference sequence). CDR3 sequence reads: CASSHTGGVINEQYF. The CDR3 DNA follows: TGTGCCAGCAGCCACACAGGGGGAGTCATAAACGAGCAGTACTTC.

The J gene is TRBJ2-7, the V gene TRBV4-2; 13 bases agree with TRBD2. The germline V gene encodes CDR1 LGHNA and CDR2 YNFKEQ. Losses at the gene ends were 1 base for V and 7 bases for J; bases not matched to a gene: 7. The CDR3 runs to 16 residues. The CDR3 reads CASSQGGLAGSQEQYF. The CDR3 DNA reads as TGTGCCAGCAGCCAAGGGGGACTAGCGGGAAGTCAAGAGCAGTACTTC.

The rearrangement joins TRBV29-1 to TRBJ2-1, with D maybe TRBD1 (6 bases). V was shortened by 3 bases and J by 7 bases, with 13 bases between the two germline ends. The CDR3 is 13 residues long. The germline V gene encodes CDR1 SQVTM and CDR2 ANQGSEA. The CDR3 coding sequence is TGCAGCGTTGACCAGGGGAAGGGGAATGAGCAGTTCTTC. Amino acid sequence: CSVDQGKGNEQFF.

The V call is TRBV11-2, the J call TRBJ1-1; TRBD1 aligns across 7 bases. CDR1 SGHAT and CDR2 FQNNGV come from the germline V gene. This CDR3 comprises 13 residues. Germline trimming cut 8 bases from V and 1 base from J; bases unmatched to any gene: 4. The CDR3 DNA reads as TGTGCCAGCCAATGGACAGGGAACACTGAAGCTTTCTTT. Residues: CASQWTGNTEAFF.

The V and J genes are TRBV5-4 and TRBJ2-1; TRBD2 aligns across 11 bases. V lost 7 bases, J lost 6 bases, and 6 bases stayed unmatched. This CDR3 region has 14 residues. Germline loops: CDR1 SGHNT, CDR2 YYREEE (reference sequence). The DNA of the CDR3 is TGTGCCAGCCGTAGCGGGAGGGACGGCAATGAGCAGTTCTTC. Protein: CASRSGRDGNEQFF.

The J gene is TRBJ1-5, the V gene TRBV30; the D is unclear. V was clipped by 0 bases and J by 4 bases, with 10 bases between them. The germline V gene has CDR1 GTSNPN and CDR2 SVGIG (reference sequence). The CDR3 is 14 residues long. The CDR3 DNA follows: TGTGCCTGGAGTGTATTCGCGGTAAATCAGCCCCAGCATTTT. Residues: CAWSVFAVNQPQHF.